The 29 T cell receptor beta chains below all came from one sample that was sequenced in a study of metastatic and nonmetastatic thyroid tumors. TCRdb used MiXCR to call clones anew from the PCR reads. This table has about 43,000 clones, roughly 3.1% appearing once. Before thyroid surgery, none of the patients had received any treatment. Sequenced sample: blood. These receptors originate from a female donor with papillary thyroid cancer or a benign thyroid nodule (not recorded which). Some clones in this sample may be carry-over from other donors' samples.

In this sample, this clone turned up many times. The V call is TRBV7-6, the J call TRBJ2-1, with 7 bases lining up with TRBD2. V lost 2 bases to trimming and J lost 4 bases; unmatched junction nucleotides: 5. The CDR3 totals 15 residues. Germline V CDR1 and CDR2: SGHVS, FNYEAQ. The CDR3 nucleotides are TGTGCCAGCAGCTTACTACGCGGGGGTTACAATGAGCAGTTCTTC. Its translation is CASSLLRGGYNEQFF. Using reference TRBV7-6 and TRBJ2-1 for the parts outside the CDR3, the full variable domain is GAGVSQSPRYKVTKRGQDVALRCDPISGHVSLYWYRQALGQGPEFLTYFNYEAQQDKSGLPNDRFSAERPEGSISTLTIQRTEQRDSAMYRCASSLLRGGYNEQFFGPGTRLTVL.

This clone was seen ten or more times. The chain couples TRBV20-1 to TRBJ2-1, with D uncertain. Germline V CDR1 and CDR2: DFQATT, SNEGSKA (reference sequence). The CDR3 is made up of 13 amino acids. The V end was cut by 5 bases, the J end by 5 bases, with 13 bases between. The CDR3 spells CSAETRGDNEQFF. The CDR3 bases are TGCAGTGCTGAGACGAGAGGTGACAATGAGCAGTTCTTC.

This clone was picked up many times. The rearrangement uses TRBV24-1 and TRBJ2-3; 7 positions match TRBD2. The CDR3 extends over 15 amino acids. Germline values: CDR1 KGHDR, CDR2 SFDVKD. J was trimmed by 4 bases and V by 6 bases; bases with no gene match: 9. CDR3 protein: CATSLGAGIADTQYF. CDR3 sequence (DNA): TGTGCCACCAGTTTAGGAGCGGGAATCGCAGATACGCAGTATTTT.

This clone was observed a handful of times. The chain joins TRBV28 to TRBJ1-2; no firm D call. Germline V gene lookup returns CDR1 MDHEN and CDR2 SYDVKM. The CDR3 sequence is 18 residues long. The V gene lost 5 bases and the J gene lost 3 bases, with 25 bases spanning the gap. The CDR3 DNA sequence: TGTGCCAGCAGTCCTGCCGGGAGGAGTGTCGATAAGTACTATGGCTACACCTTC. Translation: CASSPAGRSVDKYYGYTF.

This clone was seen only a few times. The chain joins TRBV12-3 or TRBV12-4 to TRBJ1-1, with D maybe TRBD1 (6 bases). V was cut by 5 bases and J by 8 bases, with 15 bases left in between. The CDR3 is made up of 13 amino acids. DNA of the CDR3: TGTGCCAGCAGTCCCACTCTAGACAGGGAAGCTTTCTTT. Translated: CASSPTLDREAFF.

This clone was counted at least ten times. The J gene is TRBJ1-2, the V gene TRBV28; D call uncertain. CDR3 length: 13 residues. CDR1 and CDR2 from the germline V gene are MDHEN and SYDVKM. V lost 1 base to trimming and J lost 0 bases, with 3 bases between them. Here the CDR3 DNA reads TGTGCCAGCAGTTTATACGCTAACTATGGCTACACCTTC. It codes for CASSLYANYGYTF.

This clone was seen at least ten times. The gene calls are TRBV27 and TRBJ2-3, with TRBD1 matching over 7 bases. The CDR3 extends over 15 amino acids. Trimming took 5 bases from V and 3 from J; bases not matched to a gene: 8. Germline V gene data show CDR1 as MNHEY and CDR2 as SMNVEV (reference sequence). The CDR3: CASSRRGTATDTQYF. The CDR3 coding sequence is TGTGCCAGCAGTCGCAGGGGGACGGCTACAGATACGCAGTATTTT.

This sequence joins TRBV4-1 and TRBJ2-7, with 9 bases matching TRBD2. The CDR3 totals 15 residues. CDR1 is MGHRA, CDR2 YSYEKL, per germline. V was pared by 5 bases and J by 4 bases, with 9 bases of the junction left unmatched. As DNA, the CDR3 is TGCGCCAGCAGCGGAAGGGCGGGGGGGCCTTACGAGCAGTACTTC. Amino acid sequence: CASSGRAGGPYEQYF.

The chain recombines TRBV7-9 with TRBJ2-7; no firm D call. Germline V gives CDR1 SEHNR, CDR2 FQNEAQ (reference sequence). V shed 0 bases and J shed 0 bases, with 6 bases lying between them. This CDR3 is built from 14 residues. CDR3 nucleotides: TGTGCCAGCAGCTTAGCGTGGAGCTCCTACGAGCAGTACTTC. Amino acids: CASSLAWSSYEQYF.

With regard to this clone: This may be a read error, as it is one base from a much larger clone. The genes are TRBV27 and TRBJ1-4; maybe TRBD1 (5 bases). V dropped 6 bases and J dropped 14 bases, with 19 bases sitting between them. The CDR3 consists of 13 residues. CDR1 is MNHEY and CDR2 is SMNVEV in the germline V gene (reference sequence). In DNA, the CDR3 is TGTGCCAGCAGCTATGCGGACATCCCTGATCTGTTTTTT. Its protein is CASSYADIPDLFF.

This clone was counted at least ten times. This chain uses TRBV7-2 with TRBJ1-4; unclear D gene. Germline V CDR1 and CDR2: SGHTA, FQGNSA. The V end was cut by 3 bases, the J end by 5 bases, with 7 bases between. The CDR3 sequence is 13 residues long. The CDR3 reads CASSLLPNEKLFF. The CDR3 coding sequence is TGTGCCAGCAGCTTGTTGCCAAATGAAAAACTGTTTTTT.

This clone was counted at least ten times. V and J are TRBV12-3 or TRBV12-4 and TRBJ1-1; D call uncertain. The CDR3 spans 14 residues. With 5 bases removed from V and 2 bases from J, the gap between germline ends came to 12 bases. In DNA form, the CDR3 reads TGTGCCAGCAGTAACACAGAGGGTAACACTGAAGCTTTCTTT. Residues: CASSNTEGNTEAFF.

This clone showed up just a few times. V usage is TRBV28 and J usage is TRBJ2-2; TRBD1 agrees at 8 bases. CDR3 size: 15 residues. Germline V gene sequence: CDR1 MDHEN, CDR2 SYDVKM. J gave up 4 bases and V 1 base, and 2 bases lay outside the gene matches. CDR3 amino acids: CASSLSGTGTGELFF. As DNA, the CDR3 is TGTGCCAGCAGTTTATCCGGGACAGGCACCGGGGAGCTGTTTTTT.

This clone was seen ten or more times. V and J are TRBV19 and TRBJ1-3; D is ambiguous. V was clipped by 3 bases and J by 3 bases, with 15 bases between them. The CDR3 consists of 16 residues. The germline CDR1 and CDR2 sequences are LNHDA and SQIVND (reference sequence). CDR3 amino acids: CASSMKTQSGGNTIYF. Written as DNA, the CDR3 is TGTGCCAGTAGTATGAAGACGCAAAGTGGTGGAAACACCATATATTTT. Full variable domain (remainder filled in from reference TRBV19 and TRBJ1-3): DGGITQSPKYLFRKEGQNVTLSCEQNLNHDAMYWYRQDPGQGLRLIYYSQIVNDFQKGDIAEGYSVSREKKESFPLTVTSAQKNPTAFYLCASSMKTQSGGNTIYFGEGSWLTVV.

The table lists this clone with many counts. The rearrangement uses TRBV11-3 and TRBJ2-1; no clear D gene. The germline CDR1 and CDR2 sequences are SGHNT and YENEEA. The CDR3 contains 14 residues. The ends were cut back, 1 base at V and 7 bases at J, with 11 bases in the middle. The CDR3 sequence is CASSLVLETNEQFF. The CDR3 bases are TGTGCCAGCAGCTTAGTATTAGAAACTAATGAGCAGTTCTTC.

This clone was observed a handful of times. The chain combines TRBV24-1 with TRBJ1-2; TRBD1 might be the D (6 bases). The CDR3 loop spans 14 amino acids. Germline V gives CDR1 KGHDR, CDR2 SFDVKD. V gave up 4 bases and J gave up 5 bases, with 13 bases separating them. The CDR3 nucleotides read TGTGCCACCAGTGACCCAGGACAGAATTATGGCTACACCTTC. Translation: CATSDPGQNYGYTF.

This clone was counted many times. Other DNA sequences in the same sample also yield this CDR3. The CDR3 sequence: CASSPGLFSSWYQETQYF. Written as DNA, the CDR3 is TGTGCCAGCAGCCCGGGACTTTTTAGCTCTTGGTACCAAGAGACCCAGTACTTC. The chain uses TRBV7-2 and TRBJ2-5; D may be TRBD2 (6 bases). Trimming cost V 5 bases and J 0 bases, with 22 bases left between them. This CDR3 is 18 amino acids long. Per the germline V gene, CDR1 is SGHTA and CDR2 is FQGNSA.

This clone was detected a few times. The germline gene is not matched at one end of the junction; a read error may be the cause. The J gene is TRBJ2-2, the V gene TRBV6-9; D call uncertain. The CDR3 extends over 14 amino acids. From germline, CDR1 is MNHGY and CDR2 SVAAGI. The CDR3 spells CASSFGPNTGELFF. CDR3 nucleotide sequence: TGTGCCAGCAGTTTCGGTCCGAACACTGGGGAGCTGTTTTTT.

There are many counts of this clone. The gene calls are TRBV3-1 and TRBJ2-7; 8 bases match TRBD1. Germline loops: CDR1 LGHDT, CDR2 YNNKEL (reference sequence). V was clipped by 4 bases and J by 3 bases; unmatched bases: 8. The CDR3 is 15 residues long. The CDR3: CASSPPRTGFYEQYF. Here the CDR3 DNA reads TGTGCCAGCAGCCCACCCCGGACAGGGTTCTACGAGCAGTACTTC.

The CDR3 is CASSEAGLGENTEAFF. CDR3 DNA sequence: TGTGCCAGCAGTGAAGCGGGTTTAGGGGAGAACACTGAAGCTTTCTTT. The chain uses TRBV6-1 and TRBJ1-1; a weak D match, TRBD1 (5 bases). This CDR3 contains 16 residues. Germline values: CDR1 MNHNS, CDR2 SASEGT. Trimming pared 0 bases from V and 1 base from J, leaving 12 bases between.

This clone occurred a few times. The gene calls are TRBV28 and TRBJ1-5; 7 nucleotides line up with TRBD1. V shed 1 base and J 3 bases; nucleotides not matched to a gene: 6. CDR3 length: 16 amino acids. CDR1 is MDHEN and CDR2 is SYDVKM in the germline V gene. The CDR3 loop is CASSLLDRSINQPQHF. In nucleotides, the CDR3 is TGTGCCAGCAGTTTATTGGACAGGTCGATCAATCAGCCCCAGCATTTT.

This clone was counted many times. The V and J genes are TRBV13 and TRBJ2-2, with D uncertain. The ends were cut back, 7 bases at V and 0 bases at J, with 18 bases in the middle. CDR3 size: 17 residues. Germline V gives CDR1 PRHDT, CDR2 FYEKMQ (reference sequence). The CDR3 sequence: CASKPTFSRSNTGELFF. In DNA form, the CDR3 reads TGTGCCAGCAAACCAACCTTCTCGCGGTCGAACACCGGGGAGCTGTTTTTT.

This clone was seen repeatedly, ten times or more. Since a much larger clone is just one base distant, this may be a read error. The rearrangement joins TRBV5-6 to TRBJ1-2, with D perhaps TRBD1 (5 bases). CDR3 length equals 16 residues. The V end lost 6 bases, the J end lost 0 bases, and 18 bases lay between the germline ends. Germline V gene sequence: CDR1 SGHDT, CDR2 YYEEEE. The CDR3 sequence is CASTLRTGLPNYGYTF. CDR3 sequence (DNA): TGTGCCAGCACCCTAAGAACAGGCTTGCCTAACTATGGCTACACCTTC.

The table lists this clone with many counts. CDR3 residues: CSATTTGTGELFF. Written as DNA, the CDR3 is TGCAGCGCCACTACAACGGGCACCGGGGAGCTGTTTTTT. V and J are TRBV29-1 and TRBJ2-2, with unresolved D. The V end was cut by 7 bases, the J end by 4 bases, with 13 bases between. Germline V gene lookup returns CDR1 SQVTM and CDR2 ANQGSEA. The length of the CDR3 is 13 residues.

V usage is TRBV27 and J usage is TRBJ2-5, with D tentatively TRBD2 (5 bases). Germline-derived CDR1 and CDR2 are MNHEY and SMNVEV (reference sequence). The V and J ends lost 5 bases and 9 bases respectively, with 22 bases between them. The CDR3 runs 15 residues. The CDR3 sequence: CASSKWSALGAAQYF. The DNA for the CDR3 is TGTGCCAGCAGTAAATGGTCCGCTTTGGGAGCGGCCCAGTACTTC.

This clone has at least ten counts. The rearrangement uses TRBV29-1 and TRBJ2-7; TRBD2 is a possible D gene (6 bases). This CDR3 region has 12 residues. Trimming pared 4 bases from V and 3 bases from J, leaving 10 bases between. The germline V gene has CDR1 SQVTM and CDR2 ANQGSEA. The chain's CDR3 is CSVGAGFYEQYF. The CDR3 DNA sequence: TGCAGCGTTGGAGCGGGTTTCTACGAGCAGTACTTC.

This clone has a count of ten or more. CDR3 coding DNA: TGTGCCAGCAGTTACCAACGGACAGGGGGTCCCTTCGGCTACACCTTC. It is translated as CASSYQRTGGPFGYTF. The chain uses TRBV6-1 and TRBJ1-2, with 10 bases fitting TRBD1. The trim removed 5 bases at V and 8 bases at J, leaving 14 bases unmatched. There are 16 residues in the CDR3. CDR1 and CDR2 (germline): MNHNS, SASEGT.

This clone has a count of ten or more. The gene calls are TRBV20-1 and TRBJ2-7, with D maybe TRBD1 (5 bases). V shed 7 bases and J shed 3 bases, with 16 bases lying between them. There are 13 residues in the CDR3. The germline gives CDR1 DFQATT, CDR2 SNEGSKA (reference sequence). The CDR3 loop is CSVPRAGNYEQYF. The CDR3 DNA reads TGCAGTGTTCCAAGGGCAGGGAACTACGAGCAGTACTTC.

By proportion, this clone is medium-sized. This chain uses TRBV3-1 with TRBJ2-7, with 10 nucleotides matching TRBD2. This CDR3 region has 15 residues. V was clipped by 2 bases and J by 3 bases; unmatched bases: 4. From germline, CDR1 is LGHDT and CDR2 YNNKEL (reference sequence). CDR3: CASSQQASGSYEQYF. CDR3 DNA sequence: TGTGCCAGCAGCCAACAGGCTAGCGGGAGCTACGAGCAGTACTTC.